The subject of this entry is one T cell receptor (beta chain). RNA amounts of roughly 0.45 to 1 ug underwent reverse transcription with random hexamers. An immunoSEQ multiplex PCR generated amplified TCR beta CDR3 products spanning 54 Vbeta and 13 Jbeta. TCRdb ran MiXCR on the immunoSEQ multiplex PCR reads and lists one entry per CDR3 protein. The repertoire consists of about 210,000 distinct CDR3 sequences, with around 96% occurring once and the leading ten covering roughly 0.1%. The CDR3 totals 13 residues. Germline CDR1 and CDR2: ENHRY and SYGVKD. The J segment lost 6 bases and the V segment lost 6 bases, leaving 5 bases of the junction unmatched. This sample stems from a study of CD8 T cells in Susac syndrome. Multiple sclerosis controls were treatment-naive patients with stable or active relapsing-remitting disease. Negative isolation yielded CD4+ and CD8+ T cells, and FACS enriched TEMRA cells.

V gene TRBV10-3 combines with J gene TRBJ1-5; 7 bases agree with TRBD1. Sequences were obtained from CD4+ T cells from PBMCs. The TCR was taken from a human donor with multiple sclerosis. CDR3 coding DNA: TGTGCCATCAGCGGGACAGAACTTCAGCCCCAGCATTTT. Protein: CAISGTELQPQHF.